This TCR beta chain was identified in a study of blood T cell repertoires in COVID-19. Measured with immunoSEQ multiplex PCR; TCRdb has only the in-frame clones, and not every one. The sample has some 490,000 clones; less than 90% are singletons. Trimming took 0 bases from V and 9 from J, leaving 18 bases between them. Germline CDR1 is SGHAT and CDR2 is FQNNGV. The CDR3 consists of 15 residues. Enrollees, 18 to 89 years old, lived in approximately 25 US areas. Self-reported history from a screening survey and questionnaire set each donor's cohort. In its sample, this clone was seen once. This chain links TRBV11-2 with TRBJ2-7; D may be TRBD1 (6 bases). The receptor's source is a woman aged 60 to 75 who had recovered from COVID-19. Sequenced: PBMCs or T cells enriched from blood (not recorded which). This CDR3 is CASSLESSLQGRQYV. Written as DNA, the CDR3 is TGTGCCAGCAGCTTAGAGTCGAGTTTACAGGGACGGCAGTACGTC.